This T cell receptor beta chain was profiled in a study of regulatory T cells in long-lasting Graves disease. To make TCR beta libraries, researchers used iRepertoire HTBI primers and Arm-PCR of CDR3 regions. From the multiplex PCR reads, TCRdb called clonotypes with MiXCR, one entry per CDR3 protein. The repertoire includes around 400,000 distinct CDR3 sequences, roughly a quarter of them detected once, and approximately 26% sits in the top ten. The CDR3 is 12 amino acids. Germline lookup yields CDR1 SNHLY and CDR2 FYNNEI. Trimming removed 7 bases from V and 2 bases from J, with 9 bases in between. Time point in this sample: persistent/refractory GD, antithyroid drugs over 5 years with positive TRAb. RNA extracted from PBMCs served as the sequencing template. This clonotype was observed at least ten times.

The receptor's source is a female donor with Graves disease. This sample comprised peripheral blood mononuclear cells (PBMCs), obtained when the disease was refractory, from a patient treated with antithyroid drugs. The chain couples TRBV2 to TRBJ2-7; weak D call: TRBD1 (5 bases). The chain's CDR3 is CASKAGPYEQYF. The CDR3 region has the DNA TGTGCCAGCAAAGCAGGGCCCTACGAGCAGTACTTC.